Each of the 13 T cell receptor beta chains below was sequenced from the same sample in a study of T cell repertoires in cytomegalovirus infection. TCRdb reanalysed the reads using MiXCR and keeps one entry per CDR3 protein. The repertoire consists of approximately 250,000 distinct CDR3 sequences, with around 6.4% occurring once and the leading ten covering under 7%. Sequences were obtained from PBMCs. The receptors here all came from a human donor in good health (CMV status not recorded). Some clones in this sample may be carry-over from other donors' samples.

This clonotype appeared many times. The V and J genes are TRBV4-2 and TRBJ2-1; 10 positions match TRBD1. The CDR3 is made up of 14 amino acids. After removal of 1 base from V and 9 bases from J, the junction contained 3 bases not matched to a gene. From germline, CDR1 is LGHNA and CDR2 YNFKEQ. The DNA for the CDR3 is TGTGCCAGCAGCCAAGGGACAGGGGGAAGTGAGCAGTTCTTC. It encodes CASSQGTGGSEQFF.

This clonotype was counted ten times or more. CDR3 in amino acids: CASSLAGGGYTF. The CDR3 DNA is TGTGCCAGCAGCTTAGCCGGGGGCGGCTACACCTTC. The V and J genes are TRBV11-2 and TRBJ1-2, with D perhaps TRBD1 (6 bases). This CDR3 has 12 residues. The germline V and J ends were trimmed by 1 base and 8 bases, with 8 bases remaining between them. Germline CDR1 and CDR2: SGHAT and FQNNGV.

This clonotype came up many times. The V and J genes are TRBV7-2 and TRBJ1-1; D gene ambiguous. This CDR3 has 16 amino acids. CDR1 SGHTA and CDR2 FQGNSA come from the germline V gene. The V end was cut by 3 bases, the J end by 0 bases, with 14 bases between. The CDR3 DNA sequence: TGTGCCAGCAGCTTCCTCCGTGTTGATCTGAACACTGAAGCTTTCTTT. It encodes CASSFLRVDLNTEAFF.

There are many counts of this clonotype. This sequence joins TRBV6-6 and TRBJ2-2; D is perhaps TRBD1 or TRBD2 (6 bases each). Germline V lookup: CDR1 MNHNY, CDR2 SVGAGI (reference sequence). V lost 4 bases, J lost 4 bases, and 19 bases lay in between. This CDR3 is 17 amino acids long. The CDR3 sequence: CASSSAGHTSFTGELFF. The CDR3 region has the DNA TGTGCCAGCAGTTCCGCGGGACACACATCCTTCACCGGGGAGCTGTTTTTT.

J is TRBJ2-3 and V is TRBV4-1; no definite D call. Germline V gene data show CDR1 as MGHRA and CDR2 as YSYEKL. The CDR3 consists of 18 residues. Trimming removed 1 base from V and 2 bases from J, with 19 bases in between. This CDR3 reads CASSQGPPEFQNTDTQYF. In DNA, the CDR3 is TGCGCCAGCAGCCAAGGACCACCCGAGTTCCAAAACACAGATACGCAGTATTTT.

There are a few counts of this clonotype. The J gene is TRBJ2-5, the V gene TRBV4-2, with D perhaps TRBD1 or TRBD2 (7 bases each). Trimming took 1 base from V and 1 from J, leaving 10 bases between them. The germline V gene has CDR1 LGHNA and CDR2 YNFKEQ. This CDR3 has 15 residues. CDR3 in DNA: TGTGCCAGCAGCCAAGCAGGGGGGGCCCAAGAGACCCAGTACTTC. This encodes CASSQAGGAQETQYF.

Ten or more counts support this clonotype. V usage is TRBV7-2 and J usage is TRBJ2-4, with D maybe TRBD2 (5 bases). Germline V gene lookup returns CDR1 SGHTA and CDR2 FQGNSA. CDR3 length: 17 amino acids. Trimming took 2 bases from V and 3 from J, leaving 17 bases between them. The CDR3 DNA sequence: TGTGCCAGCAGCTTAACGGGAACCCCGGTTGGCAAAAACATTCAGTACTTC. Amino acid sequence: CASSLTGTPVGKNIQYF.

This clonotype came up a few times. The J gene is TRBJ2-1, the V gene TRBV7-6; TRBD2 matches at 12 bases. Germline V CDR1 and CDR2: SGHVS, FNYEAQ. Trimming cost V 5 bases and J 7 bases; bases outside gene matches: 12. CDR3 size: 17 residues. CDR3 nucleotide sequence: TGTGCCAGCAGCCTCGGACCTCTAGCGGGGGGGTGGAATGAGCAGTTCTTC. Amino acids: CASSLGPLAGGWNEQFF.

This clonotype appeared many times. The chain joins TRBV7-8 to TRBJ2-1, with 8 bases that match TRBD2. The J segment lost 10 bases and the V segment lost 1 base, leaving 12 bases of the junction unmatched. Germline CDR1 reads SGHVS; CDR2 reads FQNEAQ. The CDR3 spans 16 residues. The CDR3 DNA sequence: TGTGCCAGCAGCTTAGTGTCGCGGGGGGCCACCGGCGAGCAGTTCTTC. Amino acid sequence: CASSLVSRGATGEQFF.

Ten or more counts support this clonotype. The rearrangement uses TRBV6-1 and TRBJ1-5, with 7 bases fitting TRBD1. The CDR3 loop spans 15 amino acids. The germline V gene has CDR1 MNHNS and CDR2 SASEGT. V shed 6 bases, J shed 5 bases, and the junction held 10 bases outside the gene matches. CDR3 region: CASSRNRGGDQPQHF. CDR3 DNA: TGTGCCAGCAGCCGGAACAGGGGCGGGGATCAGCCCCAGCATTTT.

Many counts were recorded for this clonotype. The genes are TRBV20-1 and TRBJ2-5; D not certain. Per germline, CDR1 DFQATT and CDR2 SNEGSKA (reference sequence). The CDR3 consists of 12 residues. V was cut by 6 bases and J by 3 bases, with 11 bases left in between. The CDR3 is CSAIGLEETQYF. In DNA form, the CDR3 reads TGCAGTGCGATCGGCCTGGAAGAGACCCAGTACTTC.

This clonotype was seen repeatedly, ten times or more. The chain recombines TRBV6-1 with TRBJ1-1, with a tentative D call TRBD1 (5 bases). V was pared by 5 bases and J by 0 bases, with 10 bases between. CDR3 length: 14 amino acids. CDR1 is MNHNS, CDR2 SASEGT, per germline. The CDR3 bases are TGTGCCAGCAGTTCGACAGCTATGAACACTGAAGCTTTCTTT. Translating it yields CASSSTAMNTEAFF.

This clonotype has ten or more counts. The genes are TRBV29-1 and TRBJ2-6; D is unclear. CDR3 length: 15 residues. CDR1 and CDR2 from the germline V gene are SQVTM and ANQGSEA. V gave up 7 bases and J gave up 1 base, with 14 bases separating them. The CDR3 protein is CSALKRESGANVLTF. The CDR3 bases are TGCAGCGCTCTCAAACGCGAGTCTGGGGCCAACGTCCTGACTTTC.